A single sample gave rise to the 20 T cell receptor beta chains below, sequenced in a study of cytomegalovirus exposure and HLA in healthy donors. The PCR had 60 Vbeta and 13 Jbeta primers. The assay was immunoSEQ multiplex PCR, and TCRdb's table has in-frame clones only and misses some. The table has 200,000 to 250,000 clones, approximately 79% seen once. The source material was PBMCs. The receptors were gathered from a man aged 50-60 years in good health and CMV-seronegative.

CDR3 DNA sequence: TGTGCCAGCAGAGACAGTCCTCTTGGCTACACCTTC. Its translation: CASRDSPLGYTF. The V and J genes are TRBV6-5 and TRBJ1-2; the D gene is possibly TRBD1 (5 bases). This CDR3 comprises 12 residues. Germline CDR1 and CDR2: MNHEY and SVGAGI. The V end was cut by 6 bases, the J end by 7 bases, with 12 bases between.

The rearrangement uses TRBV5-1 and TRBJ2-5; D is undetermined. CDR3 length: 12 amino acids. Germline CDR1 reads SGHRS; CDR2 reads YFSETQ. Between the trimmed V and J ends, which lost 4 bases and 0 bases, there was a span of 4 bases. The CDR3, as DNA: TGCGCCAGCAGCACGGACCAAGAGACCCAGTACTTC. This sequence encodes CASSTDQETQYF.

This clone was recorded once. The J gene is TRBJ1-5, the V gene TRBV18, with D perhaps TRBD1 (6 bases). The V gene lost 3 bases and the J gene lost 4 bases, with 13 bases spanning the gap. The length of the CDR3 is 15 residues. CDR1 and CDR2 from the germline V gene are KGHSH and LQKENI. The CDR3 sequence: CASSPGTQFNQPQHF. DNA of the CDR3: TGTGCCAGCTCACCTGGGACACAATTTAATCAGCCCCAGCATTTT.

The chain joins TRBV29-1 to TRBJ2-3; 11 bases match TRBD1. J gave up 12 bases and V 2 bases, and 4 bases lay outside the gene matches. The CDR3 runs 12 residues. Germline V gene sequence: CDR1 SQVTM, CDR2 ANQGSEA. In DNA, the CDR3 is TGCAGCGTTGAATCCGGGACAGGGGGTCAGTATTTT. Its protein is CSVESGTGGQYF.

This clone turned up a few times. The CDR3 spells CAISESTALNRALTEAFF. The CDR3 DNA follows: TGTGCCATCAGTGAGTCGACTGCCCTCAACAGGGCATTAACTGAAGCTTTCTTT. The chain has TRBV10-3 and TRBJ1-1, with D perhaps TRBD1 (6 bases). CDR1 is ENHRY and CDR2 is SYGVKD in the germline V gene. V lost 0 bases, J lost 5 bases, and 22 bases lay in between. The CDR3 sequence is 18 residues long.

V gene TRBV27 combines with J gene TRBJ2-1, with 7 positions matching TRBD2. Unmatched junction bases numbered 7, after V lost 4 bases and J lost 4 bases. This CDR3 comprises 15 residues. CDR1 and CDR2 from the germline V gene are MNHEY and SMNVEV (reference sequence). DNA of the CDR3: TGTGCCAGCAGTTCAACGGTAGCGGGTTACAATGAGCAGTTCTTC. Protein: CASSSTVAGYNEQFF.

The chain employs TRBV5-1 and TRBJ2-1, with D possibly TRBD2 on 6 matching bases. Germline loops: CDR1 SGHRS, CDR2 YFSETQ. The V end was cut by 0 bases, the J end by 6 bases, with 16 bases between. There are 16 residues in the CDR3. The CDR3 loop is CASSLETNGGSNEQFF. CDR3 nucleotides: TGCGCCAGCAGCTTGGAGACAAATGGAGGGTCCAATGAGCAGTTCTTC.

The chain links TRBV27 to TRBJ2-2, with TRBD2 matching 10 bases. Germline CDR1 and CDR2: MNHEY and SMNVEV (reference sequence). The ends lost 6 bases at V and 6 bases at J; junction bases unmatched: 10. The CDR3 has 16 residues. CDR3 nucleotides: TGTGCCAGCAGCCACTCCCGAGCGGGAGGGCCCGGGGAGCTGTTTTTT. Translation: CASSHSRAGGPGELFF.

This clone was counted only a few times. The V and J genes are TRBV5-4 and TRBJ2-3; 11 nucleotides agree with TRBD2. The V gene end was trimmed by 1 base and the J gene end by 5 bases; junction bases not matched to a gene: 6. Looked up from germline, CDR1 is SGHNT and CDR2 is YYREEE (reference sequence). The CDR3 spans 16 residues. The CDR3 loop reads CASSLKGSGREDTQYF. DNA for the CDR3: TGTGCCAGCAGCTTGAAGGGTAGCGGGAGGGAAGATACGCAGTATTTT.

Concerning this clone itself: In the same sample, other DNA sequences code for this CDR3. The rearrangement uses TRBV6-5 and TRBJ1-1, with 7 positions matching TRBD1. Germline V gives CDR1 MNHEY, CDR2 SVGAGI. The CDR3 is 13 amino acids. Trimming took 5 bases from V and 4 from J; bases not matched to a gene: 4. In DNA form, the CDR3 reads TGTGCCAGCAGTAGACAGGGAAGCACTGAAGCTTTCTTT. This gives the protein CASSRQGSTEAFF.

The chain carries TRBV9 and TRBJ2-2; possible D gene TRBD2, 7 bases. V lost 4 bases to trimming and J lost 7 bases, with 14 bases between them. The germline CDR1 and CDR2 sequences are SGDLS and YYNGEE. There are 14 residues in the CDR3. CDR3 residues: CASSKQGGFGELFF. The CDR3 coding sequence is TGTGCCAGCAGCAAACAGGGAGGGTTCGGGGAGCTGTTTTTT.

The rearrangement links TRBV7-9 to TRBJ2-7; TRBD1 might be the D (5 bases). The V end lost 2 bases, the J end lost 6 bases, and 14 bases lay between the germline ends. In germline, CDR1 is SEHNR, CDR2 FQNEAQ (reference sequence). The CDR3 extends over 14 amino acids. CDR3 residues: CASSLYQGEGEQYF. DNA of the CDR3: TGTGCCAGCAGCTTATATCAGGGTGAAGGCGAGCAGTACTTC.

CDR3 in amino acids: CASSRVVYNQPQHF. CDR3 in DNA: TGTGCCAGCAGTCGGGTAGTATATAATCAGCCCCAGCATTTT. The rearrangement joins TRBV28 to TRBJ1-5, with unresolved D. The CDR3 runs to 14 residues. The germline V and J ends were trimmed by 5 bases and 4 bases, with 12 bases remaining between them. Germline lookup yields CDR1 MDHEN and CDR2 SYDVKM.

The CDR3 region has the DNA TGTGCCAGCAGTCCCCGGACAGAGACCTACGAGCAGTACTTC. It codes for CASSPRTETYEQYF. The chain uses TRBV27 and TRBJ2-7; the D gene is possibly TRBD1 (6 bases). The CDR3 sequence is 14 residues long. Trimming shortened V by 5 bases and J by 2 bases, and 13 bases separated the two germline ends. CDR1 is MNHEY and CDR2 is SMNVEV in the germline V gene (reference sequence).

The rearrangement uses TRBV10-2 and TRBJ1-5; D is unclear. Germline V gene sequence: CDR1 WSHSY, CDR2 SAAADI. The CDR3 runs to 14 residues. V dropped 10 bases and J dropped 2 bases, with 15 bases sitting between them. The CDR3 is CATKVEGGNQPQHF. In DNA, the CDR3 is TGCGCCACCAAAGTGGAGGGTGGCAATCAGCCCCAGCATTTT.

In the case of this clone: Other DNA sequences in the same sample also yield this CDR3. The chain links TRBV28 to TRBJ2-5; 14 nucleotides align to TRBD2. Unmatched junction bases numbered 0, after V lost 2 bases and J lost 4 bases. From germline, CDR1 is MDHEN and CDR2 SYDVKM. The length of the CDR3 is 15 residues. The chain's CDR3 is CASSLGTSGRETQYF. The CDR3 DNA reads TGTGCCAGCAGTTTAGGGACTAGCGGGAGAGAGACCCAGTACTTC.

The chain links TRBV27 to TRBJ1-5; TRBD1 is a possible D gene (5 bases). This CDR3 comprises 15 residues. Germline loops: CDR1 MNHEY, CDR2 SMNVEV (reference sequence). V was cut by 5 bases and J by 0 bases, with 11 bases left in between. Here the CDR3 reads CASSPRQFSNQPQHF. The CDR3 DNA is TGTGCCAGCAGTCCCCGACAGTTTAGCAATCAGCCCCAGCATTTT.

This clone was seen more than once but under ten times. Here the CDR3 reads CASSAGLARVNEQFF. CDR3 sequence (DNA): TGTGCCAGCAGCGCGGGACTAGCGAGGGTAAATGAGCAGTTCTTC. The chain joins TRBV5-8 to TRBJ2-1; 10 nucleotides align to TRBD2. V gave up 4 bases and J gave up 7 bases; unmatched junction bases: 8. This CDR3 is 15 amino acids long. Germline V gene lookup returns CDR1 SGHTS and CDR2 YDEGEE.

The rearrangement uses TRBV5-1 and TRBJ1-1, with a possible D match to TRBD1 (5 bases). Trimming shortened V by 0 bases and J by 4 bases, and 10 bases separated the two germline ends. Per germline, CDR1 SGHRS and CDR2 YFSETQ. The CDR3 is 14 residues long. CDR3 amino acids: CASSLAAGRTEAFF. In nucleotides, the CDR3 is TGCGCCAGCAGCTTGGCAGCAGGGCGCACTGAAGCTTTCTTT.

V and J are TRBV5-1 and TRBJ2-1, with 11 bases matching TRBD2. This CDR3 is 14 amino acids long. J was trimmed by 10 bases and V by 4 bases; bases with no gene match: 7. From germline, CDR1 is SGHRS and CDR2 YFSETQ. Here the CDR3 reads CASSARRTSGEQFF. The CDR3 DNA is TGCGCCAGCAGCGCCCGGCGGACTAGCGGGGAGCAGTTCTTC.